The sequence of this TCR beta chain was determined in a study of shared clonotypes between healthy human individuals. Study-level findings and limits: Sequencing depth was expected to affect clonotype sharing among donors.

Notes on this clone: Its antigen is currently unknown. The sample contains more than one DNA sequence encoding this CDR3.

Once extracted for a subset, genomic DNA was divided evenly among several immunoSEQ plates. Using immunoSEQ multiplex PCR, the repertoire was profiled, and TCRdb retains in-frame clones only, with some absent. The profile shows about 1 million clones, under 80% of them singletons. The sequenced sample consisted of memory CD4+ T cells sorted from blood. Regarding subset: CD45RA-negative fraction. This receptor was obtained from a man aged 18-30 years in good health.

The CDR3, as DNA: TGTGCCAGCAGAGATCGGAGGTCGATGCAGCCCCAGCATTTT. It codes for CASRDRRSMQPQHF. V is TRBV28 and J is TRBJ1-5, with D hard to call. The CDR3 has 14 residues. V was trimmed by 6 bases and J by 7 bases, leaving 16 bases between them. Looked up from germline, CDR1 is MDHEN and CDR2 is SYDVKM. Supplemented by reference TRBV28 and TRBJ1-5, the full variable domain reads DVKVTQSSRYLVKRTGEKVFLECVQDMDHENMFWYRQDPGLGLRLIYFSYDVKMKEKGDIPEGYSVSREKKERFSLILESASTNQTSMYLCASRDRRSMQPQHFGDGTRLSIL.